A selection of T cell receptor beta chains follows, all from one sample in a study of T cell repertoires in cytomegalovirus infection. TCRdb re-derived calls from the reads in MiXCR, one entry per CDR3 protein. Of roughly 320,000 distinct CDR3 sequences listed, approximately 10% are singletons. What was sequenced was PBMCs. These receptors were collected from a human donor in good health (CMV status not recorded). Some clones in this sample may be carry-over from other donors' samples. CDR3s leave out the opening cysteine and the closing phenylalanine or tryptophan. Fields, in order: J gene, V gene, CDR3 protein.

TRBJ2-2 TRBV20-1 SVGGRNTGELF
TRBJ1-2 TRBV19 ASSARGDYGYT
TRBJ2-1 TRBV6-2/TRBV6-3 ASSYVVGRGSYNEQF
TRBJ1-1 TRBV6-2/TRBV6-3 ASTPPGQGFRAEAF
TRBJ2-3 TRBV20-1 SARKSVGLAGGSTDTQY
TRBJ2-7 TRBV12-3/TRBV12-4 ASARRVDSYEQY
TRBJ2-3 TRBV12-3/TRBV12-4 ASTRGVSGQGIFSDTQY
TRBJ2-1 TRBV5-1 ASSSEWMGSSYNEQF
TRBJ2-7 TRBV4-1 ASSHPGRGPYEQY
TRBJ1-2 TRBV20-1 SATHGGAGGYT
TRBJ2-1 TRBV20-1 SELTYNEQF
TRBJ1-5 TRBV14 ASSQGRLGTQH
TRBJ2-5 TRBV6-5 ASSYSSRAGQETQY
TRBJ2-3 TRBV4-1 ASSQTRGTSGGASTDTQY
TRBJ1-4 TRBV29-1 SVEDGGEKSF
TRBJ1-4 TRBV6-1 ASSVYRGEKLF
TRBJ1-2 TRBV6-1 ASRLGGGNYYGYT
TRBJ1-6 TRBV7-9 ASRPSGTGNSPLH